This is a list of T cell receptor beta chains from one sample in a study of Ad26.COV2.S vaccination and SARS-CoV-2 variants. The assay was immunoSEQ multiplex PCR, and TCRdb's table has in-frame clones only and misses some. The sample lists about 390,000 clones; 70% to 90% were seen once. Material: peripheral blood, obtained in a trial of Ad26.COV2.S vaccine versus placebo. The receptor set was obtained from a person aged 18-60 years who received the Ad26.COV2.S COVID-19 vaccine or a placebo. The CDR3 runs from the conserved cysteine through the conserved F or W. A D gene is named only where the DNA matches it firmly. For some rows the clone size is stated as once, few or many, or as a class when expanded; others skip it.

V: TRBV10-2; size: .; D: .; J: TRBJ2-3; CDR3: CASSSADTQYF; DNA: TGCGCCAGCAGTTCCGCGGATACGCAGTATTTT
V: TRBV6-5; size: once; D: TRBD1; J: TRBJ2-7; CDR3: CASSYYVDRAYEQYF; DNA: TGTGCCAGCAGTTACTACGTGGACAGGGCCTACGAGCAGTACTTC
V: TRBV5-4; size: few; D: .; J: TRBJ2-4; CDR3: CASSLDSADIQYF; DNA: TGTGCCAGCAGCCTCGACAGTGCGGACATTCAGTACTTC
V: TRBV6-1; size: .; D: .; J: TRBJ1-4; CDR3: CASSEVQEKLFF; DNA: TGTGCCAGCAGTGAAGTGCAGGAAAAACTGTTTTTT
V: TRBV21-1; size: .; D: .; J: TRBJ2-7; CDR3: CASSPSPYEQYF; DNA: TGTGCCAGCAGCCCGAGCCCCTACGAGCAGTACTTC
V: TRBV5-1; size: .; D: .; J: TRBJ2-5; CDR3: CASSGGATQETQYF; DNA: TGCGCCAGCAGCGGCGGGGCCACCCAAGAGACCCAGTACTTC
V: TRBV20-1; size: once; D: TRBD2; J: TRBJ2-2; CDR3: CSASSSGGDGTGELFF; DNA: TGCAGTGCTAGTAGTTCGGGGGGGGATGGCACCGGGGAGCTGTTTTTT
V: TRBV5-4; size: many; D: .; J: TRBJ1-6; CDR3: CASSSRAHNSPLHF; DNA: TGTGCCAGCAGCTCCAGGGCCCATAATTCACCCCTCCACTTT
V: TRBV7-9; size: .; D: .; J: TRBJ2-5; CDR3: CASSYTRSQETQYF; DNA: TGTGCCAGCAGCTATACTCGGTCCCAAGAGACCCAGTACTTC
V: TRBV7-2; size: once; D: .; J: TRBJ1-5; CDR3: CASSLAGGFSNQPQHF; DNA: TGTGCCAGCAGCTTAGCTGGCGGTTTCAGCAATCAGCCCCAGCATTTT
V: TRBV4-1; size: .; D: .; J: TRBJ1-1; CDR3: CASSQEPVQTLNTEAFF; DNA: TGCGCCAGCAGCCAAGAACCCGTCCAGACTCTGAACACTGAAGCTTTCTTT
V: TRBV7-8; size: .; D: .; J: TRBJ1-1; CDR3: CASSLGRATEAFF; DNA: TGTGCCAGCAGCTTAGGGAGGGCCACTGAAGCTTTCTTT
V: TRBV6-5; size: .; D: .; J: TRBJ1-5; CDR3: CASSYGRNQPQHF; DNA: TGTGCCAGCAGTTATGGACGGAATCAGCCCCAGCATTTT
V: TRBV6-1; size: .; D: TRBD1; J: TRBJ2-4; CDR3: CASSEAGGRASF; DNA: TGTGCCAGCAGTGAAGCAGGGGGCAGGGCCAGCTTC
V: TRBV2; size: few; D: .; J: TRBJ1-6; CDR3: CASSEAENPKSPLHF; DNA: TGTGCCAGCAGTGAAGCGGAGAATCCGAAATCACCCCTCCACTTT
V: TRBV6-2/TRBV6-3; size: .; D: TRBD1; J: TRBJ2-1; CDR3: CASSYTLGAGGDEQFF; DNA: TGTGCCAGCAGTTACACACTGGGAGCAGGGGGCGATGAGCAGTTCTTC
V: TRBV2; size: .; D: TRBD1; J: TRBJ2-7; CDR3: CASSGMGQQAF; DNA: TGTGCCAGCAGTGGGATGGGACAGCAGGCCTTC
V: TRBV7-6; size: .; D: TRBD1; J: TRBJ1-5; CDR3: CASSGLDRGQPQHF; DNA: TGTGCCAGCAGCGGACTGGACAGGGGACAGCCCCAGCATTTT
V: TRBV5-1; size: once; D: .; J: TRBJ2-1; CDR3: CASSPGPNEQFF; DNA: TGCGCCAGCAGCCCAGGTCCCAATGAGCAGTTCTTC
V: TRBV5-1; size: .; D: TRBD1; J: TRBJ2-3; CDR3: CASRQDRESTDTQYF; DNA: TGCGCCAGCAGACAAGACAGGGAAAGCACAGATACGCAGTATTTT
V: TRBV21-1; size: .; D: .; J: TRBJ1-6; CDR3: CASRTGREDSPLHF; DNA: TGTGCCAGCCGAACAGGCAGGGAGGATTCACCCCTCCACTTT
V: TRBV6-6; size: .; D: .; J: TRBJ1-5; CDR3: CASSSLYSNQPQHF; DNA: TGTGCCAGTTCGAGCCTTTATAGCAATCAGCCCCAGCATTTT
V: TRBV4-2; size: .; D: .; J: TRBJ1-5; CDR3: CASSQETGSNQPQHF; DNA: TGTGCCAGCAGCCAGGAGACAGGTAGCAATCAGCCCCAGCATTTT
V: TRBV19; size: .; D: .; J: TRBJ1-1; CDR3: CASSISASVNTEAFF; DNA: TGTGCCAGTAGTATATCTGCTTCGGTGAACACTGAAGCTTTCTTT
V: TRBV6-4; size: .; D: .; J: TRBJ1-1; CDR3: CASRVVRGATEAFF; DNA: TGTGCCAGCAGGGTCGTTAGGGGGGCCACTGAAGCTTTCTTT
V: TRBV7-6; size: few; D: .; J: TRBJ2-7; CDR3: CASSPTPGNYEQYF; DNA: TGTGCCAGCAGCCCCACTCCCGGAAACTACGAGCAGTACTTC
V: TRBV6-5; size: .; D: .; J: TRBJ1-6; CDR3: CASTQGTLYNSPLHF; DNA: TGTGCCAGCACCCAGGGAACCCTCTATAATTCACCCCTCCACTTT
V: TRBV4-1; size: .; D: .; J: TRBJ1-2; CDR3: CASSLDSGYGYTF; DNA: TGCGCCAGCAGCCTGGACAGTGGGTATGGCTACACCTTC
V: TRBV5-4; size: .; D: .; J: TRBJ1-1; CDR3: CASRPTVNTEAFF; DNA: TGTGCCAGCAGACCGACAGTTAACACTGAAGCTTTCTTT
V: TRBV19; size: once; D: .; J: TRBJ2-3; CDR3: CASRMGGGTDTQYF; DNA: TGTGCCAGTAGGATGGGGGGCGGCACAGATACGCAGTATTTT